Shown below are 22 T cell receptor beta chains from a single sample sequenced in a study of cytomegalovirus exposure and HLA in healthy donors. The PCR made use of 60 Vbeta and 13 Jbeta primers. TCRdb keeps only in-frame clones here, not all; method: immunoSEQ multiplex PCR. This sample carries approximately 180,000 clones, around four fifths of them seen once, and the ten largest clones take 4% to 6%. Sequences were obtained from PBMCs. The receptors were gathered from a girl aged 10 to 17 in good health and CMV-seropositive.

The chain is built from TRBV7-9 and TRBJ2-7; 8 nucleotides line up with TRBD1. The CDR3 extends over 14 amino acids. CDR1 and CDR2 (germline): SEHNR, FQNEAQ (reference sequence). With V trimmed by 8 bases and J by 5 bases, 11 bases remained unmatched. CDR3 bases: TGTGCCAGCGGGACGCCGATGACAGGGGACGAGCAGTACTTC. This translates into CASGTPMTGDEQYF.

V is TRBV9 and J is TRBJ2-1; 7 nucleotides agree with TRBD2. Per the germline V gene, CDR1 is SGDLS and CDR2 is YYNGEE. V shed 4 bases, J shed 2 bases, and the junction held 6 bases outside the gene matches. This CDR3 region has 15 residues. The DNA of the CDR3 is TGTGCCAGCAGCCCCGGGACTAAAGCCTACAATGAGCAGTTCTTC. It translates to CASSPGTKAYNEQFF. Complete variable domain (other parts from reference TRBV9 and TRBJ2-1): DSGVTQTPKHLITATGQRVTLRCSPRSGDLSVYWYQQSLDQGLQFLIQYYNGEERAKGNILERFSAQQFPDLHSELNLSSLELGDSALYFCASSPGTKAYNEQFFGPGTRLTVL.

V and J are TRBV18 and TRBJ1-1; D is unresolved. Trimming shortened V by 2 bases and J by 0 bases, and 10 bases separated the two germline ends. Germline lookup yields CDR1 KGHSH and CDR2 LQKENI. The CDR3 is made up of 15 amino acids. CDR3 region: CASSPMAGMNTEAFF. The DNA for the CDR3 is TGTGCCAGCTCACCAATGGCGGGCATGAACACTGAAGCTTTCTTT.

Remarks on this clone: Other DNA variants within this sample encode the same CDR3. The chain recombines TRBV19 with TRBJ1-2, with a weak D call TRBD1 (6 bases). The germline V gene has CDR1 LNHDA and CDR2 SQIVND (reference sequence). V dropped 5 bases and J dropped 2 bases, with 9 bases sitting between them. The CDR3 contains 13 residues. CDR3 coding DNA: TGTGCCAGTAGTCTAGGACAGAACTATGGCTACACCTTC. Translating it yields CASSLGQNYGYTF.

The chain has TRBV19 and TRBJ1-2, with 9 bases fitting TRBD1. V trimming: 9 bases; J trimming: 8 bases; junction bases outside the gene matches: 7. Germline V gene lookup returns CDR1 LNHDA and CDR2 SQIVND (reference sequence). The CDR3 runs to 12 residues. The CDR3 here is CASGNRGLGYTF. In DNA, the CDR3 is TGTGCCAGCGGGAACAGGGGGCTCGGCTACACCTTC.

This chain uses TRBV30 with TRBJ1-2; 8 nucleotides agree with TRBD1. The CDR3 length is 13 residues. Germline CDR1 GTSNPN, CDR2 SVGIG (reference sequence). V lost 6 bases and J lost 4; bases outside the gene matches: 7. The chain's CDR3 is CACTGGNTYGYTF. As DNA, the CDR3 is TGTGCCTGCACAGGGGGAAATACCTATGGCTACACCTTC.

This clone was recorded once. This chain links TRBV27 with TRBJ1-6; D uncertain. Germline CDR1 is MNHEY and CDR2 is SMNVEV (reference sequence). The CDR3 length is 15 residues. V lost 5 bases and J 8 bases, leaving 16 bases between the germline ends. In DNA, the CDR3 is TGTGCCAGCAGTCCCACCATCCTACGGGATTCACCCCTCCACTTT. It yields the protein CASSPTILRDSPLHF.

V is TRBV19 and J is TRBJ2-3; TRBD2 matches at 12 bases. CDR1 LNHDA and CDR2 SQIVND come from the germline V gene (reference sequence). The CDR3 has 16 residues. With V trimmed by 5 bases and J by 2 bases, 5 bases remained unmatched. This chain's CDR3 is CASSSRLAGATDTQYF. In DNA, the CDR3 is TGTGCCAGTAGTTCGCGACTAGCGGGGGCCACAGATACGCAGTATTTT.

V and J are TRBV6-5 and TRBJ1-1, with 7 bases fitting TRBD1. CDR1 MNHEY and CDR2 SVGAGI come from the germline V gene. There are 13 residues in the CDR3. The trim removed 6 bases at V and 1 base at J, leaving 2 bases unmatched. The CDR3 coding sequence is TGTGCCAGCAGAACAGGGGAGAACACTGAAGCTTTCTTT. Protein sequence: CASRTGENTEAFF.

This clone was picked up a small number of times. This rearrangement joins TRBV29-1 to TRBJ1-2; D unclear. This CDR3 contains 11 residues. The germline V gene has CDR1 SQVTM and CDR2 ANQGSEA. The V end lost 4 bases, the J end lost 9 bases, and 12 bases lay between the germline ends. The CDR3 protein is CSVGGSGSYTF. CDR3 DNA sequence: TGCAGCGTTGGAGGATCGGGTAGCTACACCTTC.

This chain links TRBV28 with TRBJ2-3; D not resolved. CDR1 and CDR2 (germline): MDHEN, SYDVKM. V was pared by 2 bases and J by 3 bases, with 9 bases between. The CDR3 loop spans 14 amino acids. In DNA, the CDR3 is TGTGCCAGCAGTTTAAAGCCTTGGACAGATACGCAGTATTTT. Amino acid sequence: CASSLKPWTDTQYF.

Only a few counts were recorded for this clone. J is TRBJ2-3 and V is TRBV2; possible D gene TRBD2, 6 bases. The CDR3 contains 13 residues. Germline CDR1 reads SNHLY; CDR2 reads FYNNEI. V gave up 4 bases and J gave up 5 bases, with 10 bases separating them. CDR3 DNA: TGTGCCAGCAGTGGGAGGGATGAAGATACGCAGTATTTT. As protein: CASSGRDEDTQYF.

V and J are TRBV7-9 and TRBJ2-7; 7 nucleotides agree with TRBD1. This CDR3 region has 18 residues. Per germline, CDR1 SEHNR and CDR2 FQNEAQ (reference sequence). The V and J ends lost 0 bases and 2 bases, in that order; junction bases with no gene match: 13. CDR3 residues: CASSLASGRQGYPYEQYF. CDR3 bases: TGTGCCAGCAGCTTAGCGAGTGGGCGACAGGGATATCCCTACGAGCAGTACTTC. The full variable domain, its missing parts supplied by reference TRBV7-9 and TRBJ2-7, is DTGVSQNPRHKITKRGQNVTFRCDPISEHNRLYWYRQTLGQGPEFLTYFQNEAQLEKSRLLSDRFSAERPKGSFSTLEIQRTEQGDSAMYLCASSLASGRQGYPYEQYFGPGTRLTVT.

The chain links TRBV9 to TRBJ1-5, with 8 bases aligning to TRBD1. Germline-derived CDR1 and CDR2 are SGDLS and YYNGEE. This CDR3 has 15 amino acids. The J segment lost 9 bases and the V segment lost 2 bases, leaving 10 bases of the junction unmatched. This CDR3 reads CASSVDGQGGRPQHF. The CDR3 coding sequence is TGTGCCAGCAGCGTCGACGGACAGGGAGGTAGGCCCCAGCATTTT.

The chain carries TRBV15 and TRBJ1-4; 9 bases are a match to TRBD1. The CDR3 covers 18 residues. Germline V gene sequence: CDR1 LNHNV, CDR2 YYDKDF (reference sequence). The V segment lost 5 bases and the J segment 5 bases; nucleotides outside the gene matches: 15. The chain's CDR3 is CATSPVWTGALGNEKLFF. As DNA, the CDR3 is TGTGCCACCAGCCCAGTCTGGACAGGGGCACTGGGGAATGAAAAACTGTTTTTT.

The V and J genes are TRBV19 and TRBJ2-7; 12 bases are a match to TRBD2. Germline values: CDR1 LNHDA, CDR2 SQIVND (reference sequence). Trimming took 7 bases from V and 7 from J; bases not matched to a gene: 11. The CDR3 loop spans 15 amino acids. CDR3 residues: CASMLTSGGYREQYF. Here the CDR3 DNA reads TGTGCCAGTATGCTGACTAGCGGGGGTTATCGGGAGCAGTACTTC.

J is TRBJ1-2 and V is TRBV5-6; 7 positions match TRBD1. J gave up 2 bases and V 2 bases, and 3 bases lay outside the gene matches. This CDR3 is 14 amino acids long. Germline CDR1 is SGHDT and CDR2 is YYEEEE. CDR3 nucleotides: TGTGCCAGCAGCTTTTCAGGGGGAAACTATGGCTACACCTTC. Protein sequence: CASSFSGGNYGYTF.

V gene TRBV10-2 combines with J gene TRBJ1-2, with 7 bases lining up with TRBD1. The CDR3 contains 16 residues. From germline, CDR1 is WSHSY and CDR2 SAAADI. Trimming took 6 bases from V and 6 from J; bases not matched to a gene: 16. The CDR3 region is CASSQGGAFLEDGYTF. For the CDR3, the DNA is TGCGCCAGCAGCCAGGGGGGAGCGTTCCTTGAAGATGGCTACACCTTC.

The chain is built from TRBV27 and TRBJ1-5; TRBD1 matches at 7 bases. Germline V gene sequence: CDR1 MNHEY, CDR2 SMNVEV (reference sequence). This CDR3 has 15 amino acids. J was trimmed by 4 bases and V by 6 bases; bases with no gene match: 9. DNA of the CDR3: TGTGCCAGCAGCTCCGGGACAGCAAGTAATCAGCCCCAGCATTTT. Translated, it gives CASSSGTASNQPQHF.

The CDR3 loop reads CASSFGTGLTNNTEAFF. In DNA, the CDR3 is TGTGCCAGCAGCTTTGGGACAGGCCTAACCAACAACACTGAAGCTTTCTTT. The chain links TRBV5-6 to TRBJ1-1, with 8 bases fitting TRBD1. The germline V gene has CDR1 SGHDT and CDR2 YYEEEE. Trimming took 2 bases from V and 2 from J; bases not matched to a gene: 11. The CDR3 is 17 amino acids.

The chain has TRBV6-5 and TRBJ1-1; D might be TRBD1 (6 bases). The germline gives CDR1 MNHEY, CDR2 SVGAGI. The V gene lost 6 bases and the J gene lost 4 bases, with 15 bases spanning the gap. The CDR3 runs 14 residues. The CDR3 reads CASRTGRGGTEAFF. In DNA form, the CDR3 reads TGTGCCAGCAGAACAGGGAGAGGGGGCACTGAAGCTTTCTTT.

The chain is built from TRBV2 and TRBJ1-5, with D possibly TRBD1 on 6 matching bases. The CDR3 is 14 amino acids. Trimming cost V 9 bases and J 5 bases, with 17 bases left between them. Looked up from germline, CDR1 is SNHLY and CDR2 is FYNNEI. The CDR3 nucleotides are TGTGCCAGTGCAAGGGGGAAGGGGGATCAGCCCCAGCATTTT. Amino acid sequence: CASARGKGDQPQHF.